This T cell receptor (beta chain) was recorded in a study of blood T cells in healthy people across ages. Study-level findings and limits: Shifts in expanded clonotypes may have been confounded by donor CMV status, which was unknown. Per million T cells, the diversity of TCR beta decreased roughly linearly as age advanced.

Regarding this clonotype: Its specificity is not known.

Samples had at least 7 million PBMCs isolated from them. The CDR3 is 12 residues long. CDR1 and CDR2 from the germline V gene are DFQATT and SNEGSKA (reference sequence). Between the trimmed V and J ends, which lost 6 bases and 9 bases, there was a span of 17 bases. Through a sample-barcoded 5' primer and a J-beta primer mix, a second PCR was run for about 6 to 11 cycles. One entry per CDR3 protein, called by TCRdb with MiXCR from the 5' RACE reads. The table shows hundreds of thousands of distinct CDR3 sequences, with roughly 48% occurring only once. The specimen sequenced was blood. The TCR sequence derives from a man aged 25 to 40 in good health. The V call is TRBV20-1, the J call TRBJ2-5; TRBD1 or TRBD2 may be the D gene (6 bases each). Here the CDR3 DNA reads TGCAGTGCAATGGACGGGGGCCCATCCCAGTACTTC. Its protein product is CSAMDGGPSQYF.